The entry below describes one T cell receptor (beta chain). Ten or more counts support this clonotype. Its antigen has not been determined. Qualities for individual bases were not recorded, and no much larger clone is one base off. This entry comes from a study of T cell repertoires in cytomegalovirus infection (dated by TCRdb to about 2019). Regarding the research as a whole: Alongside well-studied HLA-B-restricted epitopes, the peptide stimulations were aimed at recently identified HLA-C-restricted CMV epitopes, whose presentation resists viral immunomodulation. Donor HLA type was relevant to the analysis, as public TCR beta signatures indicated carriage of CMV infection together with the matching HLA type. Here is what the overall study found, with its caveats: In the ex vivo response, HLA-C-restricted CMV-specific TCR beta clonotypes were dominant, and in two of eight donors the single most frequent clonotype came from this HLA-C-restricted group. Carriers of CMV infection plus the relevant HLA type were discriminated by the cumulative frequency of public TCR beta family members in the study cohort and in an independent 352-donor cohort.

Sequencing was carried out with an Illumina HiSeq 1500. TCRdb reprocessed the public reads (quality trimming at Q25 with fastp, clone calling with MiXCR) and kept in-frame beta chains. Each entry is one CDR3 protein sequence, shown with its most common DNA and genes. The sample data list about 920,000 distinct CDR3 sequences, and around a third of these were observed just once. The top ten clones comprise around 15% of the sample. The sample's treatment or condition label, in plain terms: in vitro stimulation with specific CMV peptide epitopes to enrich CMV-specific T cells. The CDR3 measures 13 amino acids from cysteine to phenylalanine. Only the CDR3 portion is preserved as DNA: 39 bases, with reading frame beginning at the first base. Germline trimming: 5 bases from V, 10 bases from J; junction bases outside gene matches: 5.

Recombination linked TRBV12-3 or TRBV12-4 to TRBJ1-6; TRBD1 fits 7 bases in the junction. The origin of this receptor is a human donor in good health (CMV status not recorded). Some clones in this sample may be carry-over from other donors' samples. Material: cultured CD8+ T cells from PBMCs, obtained from culture after CMV antigen stimulation. The nucleotide sequence is TGTGCCAGCAGTCCCGACAGGGCCTCACCCCTCCACTTT. It encodes CASSPDRASPLHF.